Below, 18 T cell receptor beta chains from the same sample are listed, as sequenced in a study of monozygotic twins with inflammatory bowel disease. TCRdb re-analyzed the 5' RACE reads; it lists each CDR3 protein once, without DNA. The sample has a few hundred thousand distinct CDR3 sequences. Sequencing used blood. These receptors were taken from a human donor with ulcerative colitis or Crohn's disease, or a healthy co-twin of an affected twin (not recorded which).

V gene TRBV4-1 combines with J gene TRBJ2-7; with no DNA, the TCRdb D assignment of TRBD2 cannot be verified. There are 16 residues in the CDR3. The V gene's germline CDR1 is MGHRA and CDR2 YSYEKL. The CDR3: CASSHTGAGGSYEQYF.

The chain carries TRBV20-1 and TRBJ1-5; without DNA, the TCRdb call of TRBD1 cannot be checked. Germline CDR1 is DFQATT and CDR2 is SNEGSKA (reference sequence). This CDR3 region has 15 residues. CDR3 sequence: CSARDRAGGGQPQHF.

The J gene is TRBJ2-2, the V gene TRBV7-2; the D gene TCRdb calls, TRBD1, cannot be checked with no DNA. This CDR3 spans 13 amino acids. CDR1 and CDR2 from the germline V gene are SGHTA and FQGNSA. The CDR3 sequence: CASSRRGAGELFF. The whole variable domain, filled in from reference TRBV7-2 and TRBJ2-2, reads GAGVSQSPSNKVTEKGKDVELRCDPISGHTALYWYRQSLGQGLEFLIYFQGNSAPDKSGLPSDRFSAERTGGSVSTLTIQRTQQEDSAVYLCASSRRGAGELFFGEGSRLTVL.

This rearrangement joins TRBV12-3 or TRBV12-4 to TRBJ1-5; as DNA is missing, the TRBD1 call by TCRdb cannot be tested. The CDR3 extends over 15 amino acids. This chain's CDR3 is CASRSSGGAGQPQHF.

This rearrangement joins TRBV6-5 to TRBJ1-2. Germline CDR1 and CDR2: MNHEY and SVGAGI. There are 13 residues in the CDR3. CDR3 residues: CASSYSEGYGYTF.

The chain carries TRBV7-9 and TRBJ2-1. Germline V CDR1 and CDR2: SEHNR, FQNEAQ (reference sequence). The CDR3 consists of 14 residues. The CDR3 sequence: CASSLGVTDNEQFF.

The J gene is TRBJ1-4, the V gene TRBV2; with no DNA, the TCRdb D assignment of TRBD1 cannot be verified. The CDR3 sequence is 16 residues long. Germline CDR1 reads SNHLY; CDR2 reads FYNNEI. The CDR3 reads CASSEVLDRPNEKLFF. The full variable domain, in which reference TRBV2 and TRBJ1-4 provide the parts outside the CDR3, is EPEVTQTPSHQVTQMGQEVILRCVPISNHLYFYWYRQILGQKVEFLVSFYNNEISEKSEIFDDQFSVERPDGSNFTLKIRSTKLEDSAMYFCASSEVLDRPNEKLFFGSGTQLSVL.

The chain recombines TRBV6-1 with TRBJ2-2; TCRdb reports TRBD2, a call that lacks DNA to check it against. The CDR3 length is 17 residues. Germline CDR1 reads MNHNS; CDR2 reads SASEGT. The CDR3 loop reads CASSGFGTSRPTGELFF.

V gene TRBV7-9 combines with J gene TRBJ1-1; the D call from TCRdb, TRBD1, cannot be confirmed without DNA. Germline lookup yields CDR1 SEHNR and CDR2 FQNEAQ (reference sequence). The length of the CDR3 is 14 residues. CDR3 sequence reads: CASRPYTGGTEAFF.

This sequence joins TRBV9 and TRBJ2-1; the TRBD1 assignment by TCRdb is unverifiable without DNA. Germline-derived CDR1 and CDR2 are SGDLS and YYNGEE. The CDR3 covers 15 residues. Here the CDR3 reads CASSVEEGARGGQFF.

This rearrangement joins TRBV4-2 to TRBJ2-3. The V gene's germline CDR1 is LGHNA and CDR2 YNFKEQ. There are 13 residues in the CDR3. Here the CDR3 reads CASSQGRTEGQYF.

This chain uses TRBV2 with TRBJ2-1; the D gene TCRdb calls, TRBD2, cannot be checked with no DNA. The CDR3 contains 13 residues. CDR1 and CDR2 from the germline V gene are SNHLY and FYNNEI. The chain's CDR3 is CATTSGGYNEQFF.

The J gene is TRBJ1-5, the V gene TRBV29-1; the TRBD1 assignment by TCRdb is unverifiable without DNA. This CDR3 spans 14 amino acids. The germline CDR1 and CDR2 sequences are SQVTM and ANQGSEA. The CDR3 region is CSAGIGGPGQPQHF.

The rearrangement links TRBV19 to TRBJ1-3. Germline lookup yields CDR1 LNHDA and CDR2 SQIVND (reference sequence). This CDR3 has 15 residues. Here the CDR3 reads CASRRDDASGNTIYF.

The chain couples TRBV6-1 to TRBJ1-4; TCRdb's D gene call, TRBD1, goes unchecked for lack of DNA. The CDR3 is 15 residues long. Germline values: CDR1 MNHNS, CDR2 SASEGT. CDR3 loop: CASRRGQGHQEKLFF.

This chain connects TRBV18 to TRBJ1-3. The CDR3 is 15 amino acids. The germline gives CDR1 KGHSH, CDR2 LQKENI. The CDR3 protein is CASSPLPGTGNTIYF.

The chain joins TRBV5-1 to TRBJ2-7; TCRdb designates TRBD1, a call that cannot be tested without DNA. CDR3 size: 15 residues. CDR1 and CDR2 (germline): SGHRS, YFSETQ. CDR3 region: CASSFGQFSSYEQYF.

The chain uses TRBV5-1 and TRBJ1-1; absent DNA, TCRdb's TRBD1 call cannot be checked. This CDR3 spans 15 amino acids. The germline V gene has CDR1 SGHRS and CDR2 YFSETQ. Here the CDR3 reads CASSLFQGLNTEAFF.